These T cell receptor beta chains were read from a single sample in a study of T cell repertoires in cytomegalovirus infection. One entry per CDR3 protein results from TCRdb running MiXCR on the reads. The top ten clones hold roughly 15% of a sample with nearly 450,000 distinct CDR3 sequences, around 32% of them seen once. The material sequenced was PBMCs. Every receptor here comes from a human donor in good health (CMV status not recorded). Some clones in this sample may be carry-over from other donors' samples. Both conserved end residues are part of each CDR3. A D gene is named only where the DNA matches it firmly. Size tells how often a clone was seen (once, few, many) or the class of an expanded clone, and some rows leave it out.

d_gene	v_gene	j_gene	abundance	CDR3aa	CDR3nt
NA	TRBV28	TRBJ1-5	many	CASSLEPGPQHF	TGTGCCAGCAGTTTAGAGCCTGGGCCCCAGCATTTT
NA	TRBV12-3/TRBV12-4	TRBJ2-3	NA	CASSLLWGGTDTQYF	TGTGCCAGCAGCCTCCTTTGGGGGGGCACAGATACGCAGTATTTT
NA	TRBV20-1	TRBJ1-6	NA	CSARDELPGPPYNSPLHF	TGCAGTGCTAGAGATGAGCTCCCGGGACCGCCCTATAATTCACCCCTCCACTTT
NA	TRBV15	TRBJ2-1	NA	CATSRDSRSYNEQFF	TGTGCCACCAGCAGAGATTCGCGCTCCTACAATGAGCAGTTCTTC
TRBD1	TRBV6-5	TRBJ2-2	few	CASSSPGTGQTGELFF	TGTGCCAGCAGCAGCCCGGGGACAGGGCAGACCGGGGAGCTGTTTTTT
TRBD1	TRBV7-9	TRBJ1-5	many	CASSFSTGVQQPQHF	TGTGCCAGCAGCTTCTCCACAGGGGTTCAACAGCCCCAGCATTTT
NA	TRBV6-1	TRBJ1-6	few	CARAVRSYNSPLHF	TGTGCCAGAGCCGTGAGGTCCTATAATTCACCCCTCCACTTT
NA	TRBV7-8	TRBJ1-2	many	CASSTGTGNYGYTF	TGTGCCAGCAGCACTGGTACAGGGAACTATGGCTACACCTTC
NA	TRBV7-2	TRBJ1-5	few	CASCKGTDQPQHF	TGTGCCAGCTGTAAGGGGACGGATCAGCCCCAGCATTTT
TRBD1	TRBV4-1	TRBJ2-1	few	CASSQDDGTGFYNEQFF	TGCGCCAGCAGCCAAGACGACGGGACAGGGTTCTACAATGAGCAGTTCTTC
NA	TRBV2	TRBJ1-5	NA	CASTGKGDNQPQHF	TGTGCCAGCACCGGCAAAGGGGACAATCAGCCCCAGCATTTT
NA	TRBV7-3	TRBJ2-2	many	CASSLGYIPEWSNTGELFF	TGTGCCAGCAGCTTAGGTTATATCCCAGAGTGGTCGAACACCGGGGAGCTGTTTTTT
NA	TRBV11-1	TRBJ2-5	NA	CASSLGRGTTPYF	TGTGCCAGCAGCTTAGGTCGGGGGACGACCCCGTACTTC
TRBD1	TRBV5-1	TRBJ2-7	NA	CASSPDRVDYEQYF	TGCGCCAGCAGCCCAGACAGGGTTGACTACGAGCAGTACTTC
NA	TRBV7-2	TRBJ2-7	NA	CASSLVWDKAYEQYF	TGTGCCAGCAGCTTAGTTTGGGACAAGGCCTACGAGCAGTACTTC
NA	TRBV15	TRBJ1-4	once	CATSRGGGNEKLFF	TGTGCCACCAGCCGAGGGGGAGGGAATGAAAAACTGTTTTTT
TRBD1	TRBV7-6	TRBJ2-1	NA	CASSSPRDRFRLSNYNEQFF	TGTGCCAGCAGCTCCCCCCGGGACAGGTTTCGGTTGAGTAACTACAATGAGCAGTTCTTC